Listed below are T cell receptor beta chains from one sample, sequenced in a study of blood T cell repertoires in COVID-19. TCRdb's copy holds only in-frame clones and misses some; the assay was immunoSEQ multiplex PCR. The sample has more than 200,000 clones; roughly 90% are singletons. The sample consisted of peripheral blood. These receptor sequences come from a man between 65 and 85 years old with acute or convalescent COVID-19. Each CDR3 is given without its conserved first and last residue.

v_gene	j_gene	CDR3aa
TRBV6-5	TRBJ1-1	ASSLGGRMNTEAF
TRBV6-5	TRBJ2-7	ASRPLTGAYEQY
TRBV20-1	TRBJ2-2	SASPVAGGPRTGELF
TRBV10-1	TRBJ2-7	ASSESDLIIAGASYEQY
TRBV6-2/TRBV6-3	TRBJ2-7	ASSTRQIVSYEQY
TRBV19	TRBJ1-2	ASSGNLGGQNYGYT
TRBV4-2	TRBJ2-5	ASSPHIGRPQETQY
TRBV5-1	TRBJ2-7	ASSLGDRGYEQY
TRBV12-3/TRBV12-4	TRBJ1-2	ASSTGQGYT
TRBV27	TRBJ1-2	ASSPTVNYGYT
TRBV11-3	TRBJ2-2	ASSPDRNTGELF
TRBV7-9	TRBJ2-3	ASSFGGTLGTDTQY
TRBV19	TRBJ1-5	ASSYRDRGRSNQPQH
TRBV11-2	TRBJ1-2	ASSLGDGGYGYT
TRBV3-1/TRBV3-2	TRBJ2-7	ASSQSSGNSYEQY
TRBV18	TRBJ2-1	ASSQNFGTADNEQF
TRBV28	TRBJ1-5	ASILIGSQPQH
TRBV12-3/TRBV12-4	TRBJ1-2	ASRGGGSYGYT
TRBV28	TRBJ2-5	ASSFPQSGPQETQY
TRBV9	TRBJ2-2	ASSVGGIGELF
TRBV6-2/TRBV6-3	TRBJ2-1	ASSRGSGVNEQF
TRBV3-1/TRBV3-2	TRBJ2-7	ASSPSSPYEQY
TRBV7-8	TRBJ1-6	ASSLPGVPSPLH
TRBV9	TRBJ1-1	ASSVLDKNTEAF